These T cell receptor beta chains were read from a single sample in a study of beta chain features in type 1 diabetes. Here immunoSEQ multiplex PCR was the method, and the copy in TCRdb shows in-frame clones only, minus some. The data hold about 340,000 clones, with roughly 14% observed a single time. Sequenced input: naive CD4+ T cells from blood. The receptors originated from a woman between 18 and 30 years old with type 1 diabetes. The CDR3 runs from the conserved cysteine through the conserved F or W. D genes are given only for firm matches. A clone size is listed for some rows: how often the clone was seen (once, few, many), or a class if it is expanded.

TRBV20-1	TRBJ2-3	NA	few	10	CSALWETQYF	TGCAGTGCTTTATGGGAGACGCAGTATTTT
TRBV2	TRBJ1-5	TRBD1	few	15	CASSDTGAFNQPQHF	TGTGCCAGCAGTGATACAGGGGCGTTCAATCAGCCCCAGCATTTT
TRBV28	TRBJ2-7	TRBD2	NA	14	CASSYIPGGYEQYF	TGTGCCAGCAGTTACATACCGGGAGGCTACGAGCAGTACTTC
TRBV7-2	TRBJ1-2	NA	NA	15	CASSLVGIREGGYTF	TGTGCCAGCAGCTTAGTCGGTATCAGGGAGGGTGGCTACACCTTC
TRBV20-1	TRBJ2-7	NA	few	10	CSAADREQYF	TGCAGTGCAGCTGATCGGGAGCAGTACTTC
TRBV7-7	TRBJ2-1	TRBD2	NA	15	CASSSLAGDYNEQFF	TGTGCCAGCAGCTCTCTAGCGGGAGACTACAATGAGCAGTTCTTC
TRBV19	TRBJ1-1	NA	NA	16	CASLGGPGRENTEAFF	TGTGCCAGTCTCGGGGGGCCTGGGAGAGAGAACACTGAAGCTTTCTTT
TRBV28	TRBJ2-3	TRBD1	few	15	CASSVQGAGSDTQYF	TGTGCCAGCAGTGTCCAGGGGGCTGGCTCAGATACGCAGTATTTT
TRBV7-6	TRBJ1-2	TRBD1	NA	14	CASSSVYRGHRYTF	TGTGCCAGCAGCTCTGTATACAGGGGGCATCGCTACACCTTC
TRBV4-1	TRBJ2-5	NA	few	17	CASSQGGGRGNQETQYF	TGCGCCAGCAGCCAAGGTGGGGGCCGAGGTAACCAAGAGACCCAGTACTTC
TRBV9	TRBJ2-2	TRBD1	few	14	CASSLRQGNGELFF	TGTGCCAGCAGCTTAAGACAGGGGAACGGGGAGCTGTTTTTT
TRBV7-2	TRBJ2-1	TRBD2	NA	16	CASSLYLADFRNEQFF	TGTGCCAGCAGCTTATACCTAGCGGATTTCCGGAATGAGCAGTTCTTC
TRBV4-1	TRBJ2-1	TRBD1	NA	16	CASSHLGRTGSGEQFF	TGCGCCAGCAGCCACCTGGGTCGGACAGGGTCCGGTGAGCAGTTCTTC
TRBV19	TRBJ2-5	TRBD1	NA	14	CASSILGTGETQYF	TGTGCCAGTAGTATCCTAGGGACAGGGGAGACCCAGTACTTC
TRBV19	TRBJ1-5	NA	few	14	CASSPINRDQPQHF	TGTGCCAGTAGTCCCATCAACAGGGATCAGCCCCAGCATTTT
TRBV19	TRBJ2-3	NA	NA	17	CASSTSAAGRVPNTQYF	TGTGCCAGTAGTACCTCCGCGGCGGGTCGGGTCCCTAATACGCAGTATTTT
TRBV5-4	TRBJ2-1	TRBD2	NA	19	CASSLGTSGPFLSYNEQFF	TGTGCCAGCAGCCTCGGGACTAGCGGACCTTTCTTATCCTACAATGAGCAGTTCTTC
TRBV9	TRBJ2-1	TRBD1	few	15	CASTAGGQGYNEQFF	TGTGCCAGCACCGCCGGGGGACAGGGCTACAATGAGCAGTTCTTC
TRBV30	TRBJ1-2	NA	few	13	CAWSVMGGNGYTF	TGTGCCTGGAGTGTAATGGGGGGGAATGGCTACACCTTC
TRBV2	TRBJ2-3	TRBD2	few	16	CASSGLAGRSTDTQYF	TGTGCCAGCAGTGGACTAGCGGGACGGAGCACAGATACGCAGTATTTT
TRBV9	TRBJ1-1	TRBD1	few	14	CASSAQGRNTEAFF	TGTGCCAGCAGCGCACAGGGGAGGAACACTGAAGCTTTCTTT
TRBV9	TRBJ2-1	TRBD2	few	16	CASSVGGRAGGNEQFF	TGTGCCAGCAGCGTAGGCGGGAGGGCTGGGGGCAATGAGCAGTTCTTC
TRBV18	TRBJ1-5	NA	few	13	CASSPLQNQPQHF	TGTGCCAGCTCACCGTTACAGAATCAGCCCCAGCATTTT
TRBV4-3	TRBJ2-2	NA	few	14	CASSQDRGFGELFF	TGCGCCAGCAGCCAAGATAGGGGTTTCGGGGAGCTGTTTTTT
TRBV9	TRBJ2-1	TRBD2	NA	16	CASSDKGLARKNEQFF	TGTGCCAGCAGCGATAAGGGACTAGCTAGAAAGAATGAGCAGTTCTTC
TRBV5-1	TRBJ2-5	TRBD2	NA	14	CASSLVSGEETQYF	TGCGCCAGCAGCTTGGTTAGCGGGGAAGAGACCCAGTACTTC
TRBV28	TRBJ2-7	TRBD2	NA	17	CASSSPGTSGRAYEQYF	TGTGCCAGCAGTTCCCCCGGGACTAGCGGGAGGGCATACGAGCAGTACTTC
TRBV4-2	TRBJ2-7	TRBD1	NA	16	CASSQDKDRGWYEQYF	TGTGCCAGCAGCCAAGACAAGGACAGGGGCTGGTACGAGCAGTACTTC
TRBV5-1	TRBJ2-1	TRBD2	NA	15	CASSLQLAGGNEQFF	TGCGCCAGCAGCTTACAACTAGCGGGAGGCAATGAGCAGTTCTTC
TRBV7-2	TRBJ2-3	TRBD1	few	17	CASSLVGQAFRTDTQYF	TGTGCCAGCAGCTTAGTAGGACAGGCCTTTCGCACAGATACGCAGTATTTT
TRBV9	TRBJ2-3	TRBD2	few	16	CASSVRGLAGADTQYF	TGTGCCAGCAGCGTGAGAGGACTAGCGGGAGCAGATACGCAGTATTTT
TRBV9	TRBJ2-1	NA	few	15	CASSARGTLLREQFF	TGTGCCAGCAGCGCCCGCGGGACCCTACTTCGGGAGCAGTTCTTC
TRBV27	TRBJ2-7	NA	few	15	CASSSRLVGPLEQYF	TGTGCCAGCAGTTCCCGACTAGTTGGCCCCCTGGAGCAGTACTTC
TRBV5-1	TRBJ2-3	NA	few	16	CASSLDFGSGADTQYF	TGCGCCAGCAGCTTGGATTTCGGGAGTGGAGCAGATACGCAGTATTTT
TRBV5-1	TRBJ1-1	TRBD1	few	14	CASRTGALNTEAFF	TGCGCCAGCAGGACAGGGGCCCTGAACACTGAAGCTTTCTTT
TRBV11-2	TRBJ1-2	TRBD1	few	17	CASSFHPPGQGAYGYTF	TGTGCCAGCAGCTTTCACCCCCCGGGACAGGGGGCCTATGGCTACACCTTC
TRBV6-6	TRBJ2-3	TRBD2	few	14	CASYLAGGPDTQYF	TGTGCCAGCTATTTAGCGGGAGGGCCAGATACGCAGTATTTT
TRBV5-1	TRBJ2-5	TRBD2	NA	15	CASSLTSGYQETQYF	TGCGCCAGCAGCCTAACTAGCGGGTACCAAGAGACCCAGTACTTC
TRBV5-1	TRBJ2-2	NA	NA	14	CASSLVGGTGELFF	TGCGCCAGCAGCTTGGTGGGAGGCACCGGGGAGCTGTTTTTT
TRBV14	TRBJ1-1	NA	few	15	CASSQEVKGSPEAFF	TGTGCCAGCAGCCAAGAAGTGAAGGGGTCTCCTGAAGCTTTCTTT
TRBV25-1	TRBJ2-5	TRBD2	NA	15	CASRAIAGEEETQYF	TGTGCCAGCAGGGCTATAGCGGGAGAAGAGGAGACCCAGTACTTC
TRBV6-5	TRBJ2-3	TRBD2	few	16	CASSYPTSGARDTQYF	TGTGCCAGCAGTTACCCGACTAGCGGGGCCCGAGATACGCAGTATTTT
TRBV9	TRBJ2-2	TRBD2	few	17	CASSVAPSGRSTGELFF	TGTGCCAGCAGCGTAGCTCCTAGCGGGAGGAGCACCGGGGAGCTGTTTTTT
TRBV6-1	TRBJ2-3	NA	NA	14	CASSEGGSPLWQYF	TGTGCCAGCAGTGAAGGGGGCTCGCCTTTATGGCAGTATTTT
TRBV20-1	TRBJ2-7	NA	few	11	CSAQRTYEQYF	TGCAGTGCTCAGCGGACCTACGAGCAGTACTTC
TRBV7-2	TRBJ2-1	NA	NA	14	CATQRDGGAREQFF	TGTGCCACCCAGAGGGATGGGGGGGCTCGGGAGCAGTTCTTC
TRBV5-4	TRBJ1-4	NA	few	15	CASSVTRGTNEKLFF	TGTGCCAGCAGCGTGACCAGGGGAACTAATGAAAAACTGTTTTTT
TRBV18	TRBJ2-7	TRBD1	NA	15	CASSPPWDRVYEQYF	TGTGCCAGCTCACCACCGTGGGACAGGGTCTACGAGCAGTACTTC
TRBV19	TRBJ2-5	NA	few	14	CASSIRGNQETQYF	TGTGCCAGTAGTATTAGGGGCAACCAAGAGACCCAGTACTTC
TRBV5-1	TRBJ2-5	TRBD1	NA	17	CASSLGSTGGIRETQYF	TGCGCCAGCAGCTTGGGATCGACAGGGGGCATTAGAGAGACCCAGTACTTC
TRBV5-1	TRBJ2-7	NA	few	14	CASSLGQASYEQYF	TGCGCCAGCAGCTTGGGACAGGCCTCCTACGAGCAGTACTTC
TRBV5-1	TRBJ2-3	TRBD2	few	16	CASGPTSGRGTDTQYF	TGCGCCAGCGGGCCGACTAGCGGGAGGGGCACAGATACGCAGTATTTT
TRBV4-2	TRBJ2-5	TRBD2	few	16	CASSQEVAGVGKTQYF	TGTGCCAGCAGCCAAGAAGTAGCGGGAGTTGGAAAGACCCAGTACTTC
TRBV30	TRBJ1-2	TRBD1	few	13	CAWNVQGDGGYTF	TGTGCCTGGAACGTACAGGGGGATGGGGGCTACACCTTC